These T cell receptor beta chains were read from a single sample in a study of T and B cells in COVID-19 patients. TCRdb re-analysed the multiplex PCR reads in MiXCR, keeping a single row per CDR3 protein. The profile covers nearly 15,000 distinct CDR3 sequences, with around 30% appearing a single time and about 1.2% taken by the ten largest. Sequences were obtained from blood. These receptors came from a human donor who had recovered from COVID-19. Both conserved end residues are part of each CDR3. The order of the fields is clone size, V gene, D gene, J gene, CDR3 DNA, CDR3 protein. D genes are given only for firm matches. The size entry is marked missing in some rows and otherwise reads once, few, many or a size class.

medium-sized	TRBV19	TRBD2	TRBJ2-1	TGTGCCAGTAGTACGCCGGGGCGGGGGACCGGGGATGAGCAGTTCTTC	CASSTPGRGTGDEQFF
few	TRBV30	TRBD1	TRBJ1-2	TGTGCCTCACAGGGGTTCGGCTATGGCTACACCTTC	CASQGFGYGYTF
few	TRBV18	TRBD2	TRBJ2-1	TGTGCCAGCTCACCGGACCTTGGGACTAGCATTGAGCAGTTCTTC	CASSPDLGTSIEQFF
few	TRBV5-4	NA	TRBJ2-1	TGTGCCAGCAGCCGTGCCAGCTTCCAACCGGCCAGCTCCTACAATGAGCAGTTCTTC	CASSRASFQPASSYNEQFF
medium-sized	TRBV19	NA	TRBJ2-5	TGTGCCAGTAGTATGGCTTCGGGCAGTCGGACCGAGACCCAGTACTTC	CASSMASGSRTETQYF
few	TRBV6-2/TRBV6-3	NA	TRBJ2-7	TGTGCCAGCAGTTCGGCTCTTCGGTTCGAGCAGTACTTC	CASSSALRFEQYF
NA	TRBV7-2	TRBD2	TRBJ2-1	TGTGCCAGCAGCTTAAATAAGAGGGCGGGAGGGGATGAGCAGTTCTTC	CASSLNKRAGGDEQFF
NA	TRBV5-4	NA	TRBJ1-1	TGCGCCAGCAGCTTGGTTGAGGGGGGGGGCACTGAAGCTTTCTTT	CASSLVEGGGTEAFF
few	TRBV15	NA	TRBJ1-1	TGTGCCACCAGCAGAGACCCGACAGCGAACACTGAAGCTTTCTTT	CATSRDPTANTEAFF
few	TRBV5-4	NA	TRBJ2-5	TGTGCCAGCAGCGACTTATGGGGCAGCCTCCAAGAGACCCAGTACTTC	CASSDLWGSLQETQYF
many	TRBV6-6	TRBD1	TRBJ2-7	TGTGCCAGCAGTTTGGGGACAGGGCTCTACGAGCAGTACTTC	CASSLGTGLYEQYF
NA	TRBV6-2/TRBV6-3	TRBD2	TRBJ2-5	TGTGCCAGCACCGCCGGGACTAGTCAAGAGACCCAGTACTTC	CASTAGTSQETQYF
NA	TRBV6-6	NA	TRBJ1-6	TGTGCCAGCAGTTACCGTGCCCCGGGACGGTATAATTCACCCCTCCACTTT	CASSYRAPGRYNSPLHF
NA	TRBV6-5	NA	TRBJ1-2	TGTGCCAGCAGTCCTCGTGGAGGCTACACCTTC	CASSPRGGYTF
few	TRBV6-5	TRBD1	TRBJ1-1	TGTGCCAGCAGTCGTCGAGACAGGGCTGCGGAAGCTTTCTTT	CASSRRDRAAEAFF
NA	TRBV6-2/TRBV6-3	NA	TRBJ1-3	TGTGCCAGCAGTTACGTCTCTGGAAACACCATATATTTT	CASSYVSGNTIYF
medium-sized	TRBV12-3/TRBV12-4	TRBD2	TRBJ2-1	TGTGCCATCGGGACTAGCGGTTACAATGAGCAGTTCTTC	CAIGTSGYNEQFF
NA	TRBV30	NA	TRBJ1-6	TGTGCCTGGAATGGGCCTCCGGGAGGTTCACCCCTCCACTTT	CAWNGPPGGSPLHF
NA	TRBV27	NA	TRBJ1-4	TGTGCCAGCAAATGGTTGGTCGGAAGTAATGAAAAACTGTTTTTT	CASKWLVGSNEKLFF
NA	TRBV15	TRBD1	TRBJ2-1	TGTGCCACCAGCAGGGCCGGGACAGGGGTGGGGAATGAGCAGTTCTTC	CATSRAGTGVGNEQFF
NA	TRBV6-2/TRBV6-3	NA	TRBJ1-5	TGTGCCACCCACGGACAGCGCAATCAGCCCCAGCATTTT	CATHGQRNQPQHF
NA	TRBV20-1	NA	TRBJ2-3	TGCAGTGCTAGAGATCCTCGGAGCGGAGATACGCAGTATTTT	CSARDPRSGDTQYF
NA	TRBV5-6	TRBD2	TRBJ2-1	TGCGCCAGCAGGGGGACTAGCGGGCTCAATGAGCAGTTCTTC	CASRGTSGLNEQFF
NA	TRBV19	NA	TRBJ1-2	TGTGCCAGTAGTAACCGACAAAAAGGGAACTATGGCTACACCTTC	CASSNRQKGNYGYTF
NA	TRBV19	TRBD2	TRBJ2-2	TGTGCCAGTAGTCTCCCCCGGGGGGGAGACACCGGGGAGCTGTTTTTT	CASSLPRGGDTGELFF
medium-sized	TRBV30	NA	TRBJ2-7	TGTGCCTGGAGAGCTACCCTAGCAGGGAGAGACTACGAGCAGTACTTC	CAWRATLAGRDYEQYF
few	TRBV12-3/TRBV12-4	NA	TRBJ2-3	TGTGCCAGCAGTTTAGGGCAGGGGCCCTCTAGAGCGCAGTATTTT	CASSLGQGPSRAQYF
few	TRBV12-3/TRBV12-4	TRBD2	TRBJ2-3	TGTGCCAGCAGTCCGGGACTAGCGGGGGGCGGAGATACGCAGTATTTT	CASSPGLAGGGDTQYF
NA	TRBV13	NA	TRBJ2-1	TGTGCCAGCAGCCACGGGACCGAAGACGATTACGAGCAGTTCTTC	CASSHGTEDDYEQFF
medium-sized	TRBV30	TRBD1	TRBJ2-5	TGTGCCTGGAGCCTACAGGGGGCCGGAGAGACCCAGTACTTC	CAWSLQGAGETQYF
NA	TRBV18	NA	TRBJ1-1	TGTGCCAGCTCACCGACAAGGGGCACTGAAGCTTTCTTT	CASSPTRGTEAFF
medium-sized	TRBV15	NA	TRBJ2-3	TGTGCCACCAGCAGAGTGGTGGGTACAGATACGCAGTATTTT	CATSRVVGTDTQYF
NA	TRBV5-1	NA	TRBJ2-3	TGCGCCAGCAGAGGGGCCTCGGGCACAGATACGCAGTATTTT	CASRGASGTDTQYF
few	TRBV11-3	NA	TRBJ2-7	TGTGCCAGCAGCCCCCGAGGGGACGGTGAGCAGTACTTC	CASSPRGDGEQYF
medium-sized	TRBV19	NA	TRBJ1-6	TGTGCCAGTAGTATCGCAGGTGGGAATTCACCCCTCCACTTT	CASSIAGGNSPLHF
few	TRBV11-2	TRBD2	TRBJ2-2	TGTGCCAGCAGCTTAAGACTAGCGGGAGTAGCGGATTCCGGGGAGCTGTTTTTT	CASSLRLAGVADSGELFF
NA	TRBV14	NA	TRBJ1-2	TGTGCCAGCAGCCAAGTAAGGTCCCTAGGCTACACCTTC	CASSQVRSLGYTF
few	TRBV7-2	NA	TRBJ2-1	TGTGCCAGCAGCCGAGCGGGCTCTGCCTACAATGAGCAGTTCTTC	CASSRAGSAYNEQFF
medium-sized	TRBV27	NA	TRBJ2-7	TGTGCCAGCACCGGAATCCGGGACCTGACCTACGAGCAGTACTTC	CASTGIRDLTYEQYF
NA	TRBV4-2	TRBD1	TRBJ1-2	TGCGCCAGCAGCCAAGATACAGGGGAGTCCCGCTACACCTTC	CASSQDTGESRYTF
NA	TRBV6-5	NA	TRBJ1-6	TGTGCCAGCAGTTATAAGGGAAATAATTCACCCCTCCACTTT	CASSYKGNNSPLHF
few	TRBV6-4	TRBD1	TRBJ1-2	TGTGCCAGCAGTGCGACAGGGGACAACTCCTATGGCTACACCTTC	CASSATGDNSYGYTF
few	TRBV6-2/TRBV6-3	NA	TRBJ2-1	TGTGCCAGCAGTCCCCGTGTGGTTAGGCATGAGCAGTTCTTC	CASSPRVVRHEQFF
NA	TRBV11-3	NA	TRBJ1-2	TGTGCCAGCAGCTTGTTATCCCAGGGGCATGGCTACACCTTC	CASSLLSQGHGYTF
few	TRBV5-4	NA	TRBJ2-4	TGTGCCAGCAGCTTAGGGACAGCCAAAAACATTCAGTACTTC	CASSLGTAKNIQYF
NA	TRBV6-2/TRBV6-3	TRBD1	TRBJ2-7	TGTGCCAGCAGTTACCTGGGGACAGGCCACGGGGGCGAGCAGTACTTC	CASSYLGTGHGGEQYF
medium-sized	TRBV19	NA	TRBJ1-1	TGTGCCAGTTTGGAGACAGACAAGAACACTGAAGCTTTCTTT	CASLETDKNTEAFF
medium-sized	TRBV19	NA	TRBJ1-1	TGTGCCAGTAGTTTCCCTCTCACTGAAGCTTTCTTT	CASSFPLTEAFF
NA	TRBV18	TRBD1	TRBJ2-5	TGTGCCAGCTCACTAACGACAGGGATGGGTGAGACCCAGTACTTC	CASSLTTGMGETQYF
NA	TRBV11-3	NA	TRBJ1-1	TGTGCCAGCAGCTCCCGTGCGGGGCCGGGTGCTTTCTTT	CASSSRAGPGAFF
medium-sized	TRBV29-1	NA	TRBJ2-7	TGCAGCGTTGGAATTCTATCCGGCGAGCAGTACTTC	CSVGILSGEQYF
once	TRBV6-6	TRBD2	TRBJ2-3	TGTGCCAGCAGACTAGCGGGGGGGCATGGAGATACGCAGTATTTT	CASRLAGGHGDTQYF